Below, 24 T cell receptor beta chains from the same sample are listed, as sequenced in a study of beta chain features in type 1 diabetes. The whole isolated RNA underwent reverse transcription, so sequencing captured expressed TCRB transcripts. TCRdb keeps only in-frame clones here, not all; method: immunoSEQ multiplex PCR. The repertoire holds 300,000 to 450,000 clones, with about 18% as singletons. Sequencing input: naive CD4+ T cells from blood. The source is a woman under 30 in good health.

In its sample, this clone was seen a few times. V and J are TRBV4-1 and TRBJ2-7; D perhaps matches TRBD2 (6 bases). This CDR3 spans 16 amino acids. V was cut by 2 bases and J by 4 bases, with 18 bases left in between. Germline CDR1 and CDR2: MGHRA and YSYEKL. The CDR3 region is CASSQRLTGALYEQYF. The CDR3 nucleotides read TGCGCCAGCAGCCAACGGCTTACGGGAGCCTTGTACGAGCAGTACTTC.

This chain connects TRBV5-1 to TRBJ2-1, with 9 bases aligning to TRBD2. There are 16 residues in the CDR3. V trimming: 0 bases; J trimming: 7 bases; junction bases outside the gene matches: 8. Germline values: CDR1 SGHRS, CDR2 YFSETQ. CDR3 bases: TGCGCCAGCAGCTTGGCTGAGCGGGGGGTGGGGAATGAGCAGTTCTTC. Translating gives CASSLAERGVGNEQFF.

The rearrangement joins TRBV6-6 to TRBJ2-7; D not certain. The V gene lost 8 bases and the J gene lost 9 bases, with 20 bases spanning the gap. The CDR3 totals 13 residues. Per the germline V gene, CDR1 is MNHNY and CDR2 is SVGAGI (reference sequence). The CDR3 DNA follows: TGTGCCAGCGCCCCCAGCGTGGCCTTGGGGCAGTACTTC. The encoded protein is CASAPSVALGQYF.

V is TRBV7-2 and J is TRBJ2-7; a weak D match, TRBD2 (5 bases). CDR3 size: 14 residues. Germline V gene data show CDR1 as SGHTA and CDR2 as FQGNSA. V was cut by 4 bases and J by 3 bases, with 13 bases left in between. The CDR3 nucleotides are TGTGCCAGCAGCTCCCTGGCCGGGGTCTACGAGCAGTACTTC. It yields the protein CASSSLAGVYEQYF.

This sequence joins TRBV29-1 and TRBJ1-1; 7 bases line up with TRBD1. J was trimmed by 1 base and V by 7 bases; bases with no gene match: 6. The length of the CDR3 is 13 residues. Germline CDR1 and CDR2: SQVTM and ANQGSEA. CDR3 bases: TGCAGCGCGACGGGACAGTGGAACACTGAAGCTTTCTTT. This encodes CSATGQWNTEAFF.

This clone was observed a handful of times. The chain uses TRBV7-9 and TRBJ2-2; perhaps TRBD1 as D (7 bases). The CDR3 totals 15 residues. The ends were cut back, 3 bases at V and 6 bases at J, with 14 bases in the middle. The germline V gene has CDR1 SEHNR and CDR2 FQNEAQ (reference sequence). Here the CDR3 DNA reads TGTGCCAGCAGCTTGGCGGGACAGCCCGCCGGGGAGCTGTTTTTT. Its translation: CASSLAGQPAGELFF.

This clone has just a few counts. The rearrangement uses TRBV5-1 and TRBJ1-4, with 10 bases fitting TRBD1. With V trimmed by 4 bases and J by 8 bases, 8 bases remained unmatched. This CDR3 has 15 amino acids. Germline V gives CDR1 SGHRS, CDR2 YFSETQ. The CDR3 DNA reads TGCGCCAGCAGCATACCGGGACAGGGGAAAGAAAAACTGTTTTTT. As protein: CASSIPGQGKEKLFF. Looking up the rest from reference TRBV5-1 and TRBJ1-4 gives the full variable domain: KAGVTQTPRYLIKTRGQQVTLSCSPISGHRSVSWYQQTPGQGLQFLFEYFSETQRNKGNFPGRFSGRQFSNSRSEMNVSTLELGDSALYLCASSIPGQGKEKLFFGSGTQLSVL.

The chain employs TRBV6-6 and TRBJ2-7; D is undetermined. This CDR3 region has 14 residues. V was shortened by 0 bases and J by 1 base, with 7 bases between the two germline ends. Germline V gives CDR1 MNHNY, CDR2 SVGAGI (reference sequence). As DNA, the CDR3 is TGTGCCAGCAGTTACTCGTCGCGGTCCTACGAGCAGTACTTC. This codes for CASSYSSRSYEQYF.

The V and J genes are TRBV5-1 and TRBJ2-3; tentative D call: TRBD2 (6 bases). The V gene lost 1 base and the J gene lost 3 bases, with 12 bases spanning the gap. Germline V lookup: CDR1 SGHRS, CDR2 YFSETQ. The length of the CDR3 is 15 residues. This CDR3 reads CASSLNTGATDTQYF. In DNA form, the CDR3 reads TGCGCCAGCAGCTTGAATACGGGAGCGACAGATACGCAGTATTTT.

This chain joins TRBV28 and TRBJ1-1; 7 bases match TRBD1. With V trimmed by 5 bases and J by 8 bases, 2 bases remained unmatched. This CDR3 contains 11 residues. The germline V gene has CDR1 MDHEN and CDR2 SYDVKM. The CDR3 coding sequence is TGTGCCAGCAGTCGGACAGGAGAAGCTTTCTTT. Translation: CASSRTGEAFF.

This clone was picked up one time. The chain combines TRBV19 with TRBJ2-2, with TRBD2 matching over 7 bases. The V gene end was trimmed by 5 bases and the J gene end by 0 bases; junction bases not matched to a gene: 3. Germline loops: CDR1 LNHDA, CDR2 SQIVND (reference sequence). The CDR3 totals 15 residues. The CDR3 reads CASSPGLPNTGELFF. CDR3 DNA sequence: TGTGCCAGTAGTCCGGGACTACCGAACACCGGGGAGCTGTTTTTT. Full variable domain (remainder filled in from reference TRBV19 and TRBJ2-2): DGGITQSPKYLFRKEGQNVTLSCEQNLNHDAMYWYRQDPGQGLRLIYYSQIVNDFQKGDIAEGYSVSREKKESFPLTVTSAQKNPTAFYLCASSPGLPNTGELFFGEGSRLTVL.

There are a few counts of this clone. This chain links TRBV7-9 with TRBJ1-1; 7 nucleotides agree with TRBD1. Trimming cost V 5 bases and J 8 bases; bases outside gene matches: 8. CDR3 length: 13 residues. CDR1 is SEHNR and CDR2 is FQNEAQ in the germline V gene (reference sequence). CDR3 protein: CASSLPPTGEAFF. The CDR3 bases are TGTGCCAGCAGCCTACCCCCGACAGGGGAAGCTTTCTTT.

This chain connects TRBV7-9 to TRBJ1-5; weak D call: TRBD1 (6 bases). The CDR3 has 14 amino acids. Germline V lookup: CDR1 SEHNR, CDR2 FQNEAQ (reference sequence). The V and J ends lost 3 bases and 2 bases respectively, with 8 bases between them. CDR3 in amino acids: CASSLGTRNQPQHF. CDR3 bases: TGTGCCAGCAGCTTGGGGACACGCAATCAGCCCCAGCATTTT.

This clone was picked up one time. The chain joins TRBV2 to TRBJ2-1; D perhaps matches TRBD2 (6 bases). The CDR3 has 15 amino acids. The germline V and J ends were trimmed by 2 bases and 7 bases, with 15 bases remaining between them. The germline gives CDR1 SNHLY, CDR2 FYNNEI. CDR3 sequence reads: CASSERDWGGNEQFF. CDR3 coding DNA: TGTGCCAGCAGTGAACGGGACTGGGGCGGGAATGAGCAGTTCTTC.

The rearrangement uses TRBV5-1 and TRBJ2-3, with D possibly being TRBD2 (6 bases). V was shortened by 0 bases and J by 5 bases, with 13 bases between the two germline ends. Germline V gene lookup returns CDR1 SGHRS and CDR2 YFSETQ. The CDR3 runs 15 residues. CDR3 coding DNA: TGCGCCAGCAGCTTGGGGAGGGTTATCGAAGATACGCAGTATTTT. Its protein is CASSLGRVIEDTQYF. Full variable domain (remainder filled in from reference TRBV5-1 and TRBJ2-3): KAGVTQTPRYLIKTRGQQVTLSCSPISGHRSVSWYQQTPGQGLQFLFEYFSETQRNKGNFPGRFSGRQFSNSRSEMNVSTLELGDSALYLCASSLGRVIEDTQYFGPGTRLTVL.

Only a few counts were recorded for this clone. This chain uses TRBV4-1 with TRBJ2-7; a possible D gene is TRBD1 (6 bases). CDR1 is MGHRA and CDR2 is YSYEKL in the germline V gene. The ends were cut back, 1 base at V and 2 bases at J, with 12 bases in the middle. The CDR3 sequence is 15 residues long. The CDR3 bases are TGCGCCAGCAGCCAAGGGGGGCGAGTCGCCTACGAGCAGTACTTC. This codes for CASSQGGRVAYEQYF.

The rearrangement joins TRBV11-3 to TRBJ2-7; TRBD1 matches 10 bases. The CDR3 runs 14 residues. V lost 5 bases to trimming and J lost 6 bases; unmatched junction nucleotides: 7. CDR1 is SGHNT, CDR2 YENEEA, per germline. Here the CDR3 DNA reads TGTGCCAGCAGCACAGGACAGGGGGGGGCCGAGCAGTACTTC. It yields the protein CASSTGQGGAEQYF.

V usage is TRBV30 and J usage is TRBJ2-3; D might be TRBD2 (5 bases). Looked up from germline, CDR1 is GTSNPN and CDR2 is SVGIG (reference sequence). The V gene lost 0 bases and the J gene lost 0 bases, with 10 bases spanning the gap. This CDR3 has 15 residues. CDR3 sequence: CAWSVLGRSTDTQYF. CDR3 DNA sequence: TGTGCCTGGAGTGTACTGGGGAGAAGCACAGATACGCAGTATTTT. The variable domain in full, completed from reference TRBV30 and TRBJ2-3, reads SQTIHQWPATLVQPVGSPLSLECTVEGTSNPNLYWYRQAAGRGLQLLFYSVGIGQISSEVPQNLSASRPQDRQFILSSKKLLLSDSGFYLCAWSVLGRSTDTQYFGPGTRLTVL.

Note on this clone: One junction end does not reproduce the germline sequence, and a read error may be involved. The chain recombines TRBV19 with TRBJ1-4; no clear D. CDR1 is LNHDA and CDR2 is SQIVND in the germline V gene (reference sequence). The CDR3 contains 13 residues. This chain's CDR3 is CASSMRPNEELFF. The CDR3 DNA reads as TGTGCCAGTAGTATGCGTCCCAATGAAGAACTGTTTTTT.

This clone showed up just a few times. The V and J genes are TRBV30 and TRBJ2-7; 10 nucleotides line up with TRBD2. Losses at the gene ends were 0 bases for V and 3 bases for J; bases not matched to a gene: 11. The germline CDR1 and CDR2 sequences are GTSNPN and SVGIG (reference sequence). This CDR3 region has 17 residues. CDR3 nucleotides: TGTGCCTGGAGTGTACATGTCCTAGCGGGAGAAATCTACGAGCAGTACTTC. Its translation is CAWSVHVLAGEIYEQYF.

This clone has just a few counts. This chain joins TRBV18 and TRBJ2-1; D gene uncertain. Germline loops: CDR1 KGHSH, CDR2 LQKENI. V shed 4 bases and J shed 6 bases, with 7 bases lying between them. CDR3 length: 12 residues. The CDR3 sequence: CASSLQVNEQFF. CDR3 in DNA: TGTGCCAGCTCACTGCAGGTCAATGAGCAGTTCTTC.

V gene TRBV4-1 combines with J gene TRBJ2-2; 12 bases agree with TRBD2. The CDR3 has 16 amino acids. V lost 4 bases, J lost 7 bases, and 7 bases stayed unmatched. Germline V CDR1 and CDR2: MGHRA, YSYEKL. The CDR3 protein is CASSLLAGGPGGELFF. CDR3 coding DNA: TGCGCCAGCAGCCTTCTAGCGGGGGGGCCCGGCGGGGAGCTGTTTTTT.

This clone was seen a handful of times. This chain uses TRBV5-1 with TRBJ2-1, with TRBD1 matching 11 bases. V trimming: 4 bases; J trimming: 1 base; junction bases outside the gene matches: 4. The CDR3 loop spans 16 amino acids. The germline gives CDR1 SGHRS, CDR2 YFSETQ. CDR3 region: CASSPGDRGSYNEQFF. CDR3 DNA: TGCGCCAGCAGCCCCGGGGACAGGGGGTCCTACAATGAGCAGTTCTTC.

V and J are TRBV5-4 and TRBJ2-3; TRBD2 might be the D (6 bases). There are 15 residues in the CDR3. Germline V gene data show CDR1 as SGHNT and CDR2 as YYREEE (reference sequence). The V gene lost 0 bases and the J gene lost 0 bases, with 8 bases spanning the gap. The CDR3 region has the DNA TGTGCCAGCAGCTTGGATCGGGAGAGCACAGATACGCAGTATTTT. Protein product: CASSLDRESTDTQYF.